Listed below are T cell receptor beta chains from one sample, sequenced in a study of beta chain features in type 1 diabetes. Assay used: immunoSEQ multiplex PCR; TCRdb lists only in-frame clones, some missing. The top ten hold about 0.01% of the sample, which has about 360,000 clones, around 12% seen once. Sequencing used naive CD4+ T cells from blood. The receptors shown here come from a woman aged 18-29 years with type 1 diabetes. Both conserved end residues are part of each CDR3. The D gene is left open where the match is weak. Clone size, where shown, is once, few, many, or a class for clones that have expanded.

D gene	V gene	clone size	J gene	CDR3 protein	CDR3 DNA
NA	TRBV19	NA	TRBJ1-5	CASSPDGDQPQHF	TGTGCCAGTAGCCCGGACGGGGATCAGCCCCAGCATTTT
NA	TRBV7-2	NA	TRBJ2-5	CASSVKVARDQETQYF	TGTGCCAGCAGCGTAAAGGTAGCCAGGGACCAAGAGACCCAGTACTTC
TRBD2	TRBV30	few	TRBJ2-7	CAWRTLGAGGLGEQYF	TGTGCCTGGAGAACTTTAGGAGCGGGAGGTTTGGGCGAGCAGTACTTC
NA	TRBV30	NA	TRBJ2-6	CAWSPGSGANVLTF	TGTGCCTGGAGTCCAGGGTCCGGGGCCAACGTCCTGACTTTC
NA	TRBV5-1	NA	TRBJ2-3	CASSQTRQQETSTDTQYF	TGCGCCAGCAGCCAAACCAGACAACAGGAAACTAGCACAGATACGCAGTATTTT
NA	TRBV4-1	NA	TRBJ1-2	CASSQGYGYTF	TGCGCCAGCAGCCAAGGCTACGGCTACACCTTC
TRBD1	TRBV9	NA	TRBJ2-7	CASSVAQGAYEQYF	TGTGCCAGCAGCGTAGCCCAGGGGGCTTACGAGCAGTACTTC
NA	TRBV5-4	NA	TRBJ1-6	CASSLSGRVNSPLHF	TGTGCCAGCAGCTTATCCGGCCGGGTTAATTCACCCCTCCACTTT
TRBD1	TRBV18	few	TRBJ1-1	CASSPRGTGPTTRAFF	TGTGCCAGCTCACCACGTGGGACAGGACCCACCACGCGAGCTTTCTTT
NA	TRBV29-1	NA	TRBJ1-2	CSATGNYGYTF	TGCAGCGCCACAGGGAACTATGGCTACACCTTC
TRBD1	TRBV10-3	few	TRBJ2-2	CAIMTPGQGAAGELFF	TGTGCCATCATGACTCCGGGACAGGGGGCCGCCGGGGAGCTGTTTTTT
NA	TRBV4-1	NA	TRBJ1-2	CASSQEHRAGYTF	TGCGCCAGCAGCCAAGAACACAGGGCGGGCTACACCTTC
NA	TRBV6-5	NA	TRBJ2-2	CASAGEANTGELFF	TGTGCCAGCGCCGGGGAAGCGAACACCGGGGAGCTGTTTTTT
TRBD2	TRBV25-1	NA	TRBJ2-5	CASRTSGGRQETQYF	TGTGCCAGCAGGACTAGCGGGGGCCGCCAAGAGACCCAGTACTTC
NA	TRBV5-6	NA	TRBJ1-4	CASSPRMGLDEKLFF	TGTGCCAGCAGCCCCCGTATGGGGCTGGATGAAAAACTGTTTTTT
TRBD1	TRBV5-1	few	TRBJ2-2	CASSLGQGPTGELFF	TGCGCCAGCAGCTTGGGACAGGGTCCCACCGGGGAGCTGTTTTTT
TRBD2	TRBV20-1	NA	TRBJ2-7	CSAPTSAGGCF	TGCAGCGCCCCAACCTCAGCGGGAGGGTGCTTC
NA	TRBV2	NA	TRBJ2-5	CASRKGETQYF	TGTGCCAGCAGAAAGGGGGAGACCCAGTACTTC
NA	TRBV14	NA	TRBJ1-2	CASSQEAGNYGYTF	TGTGCCAGCAGCCAAGAGGCGGGGAACTATGGCTACACCTTC
NA	TRBV29-1	NA	TRBJ1-1	CSVVTGRTEAFF	TGCAGCGTTGTTACAGGGCGAACTGAAGCTTTCTTT
NA	TRBV11-3	NA	TRBJ2-2	CASSSGQPNTGELFF	TGTGCCAGCAGCTCCGGACAGCCGAACACCGGGGAGCTGTTTTTT
NA	TRBV7-6	NA	TRBJ1-2	CASSLESTALYGYTF	TGTGCCAGCAGCTTAGAGTCGACAGCCCTCTATGGCTACACCTTC
TRBD1	TRBV5-1	few	TRBJ2-1	CASSLGTGTYNEQFF	TGCGCCAGCAGCTTGGGGACAGGTACTTACAATGAGCAGTTCTTC
NA	TRBV18	NA	TRBJ2-7	CASSPGQPYEQYF	TGTGCCAGCTCGCCTGGACAGCCCTACGAGCAGTACTTC
NA	TRBV13	few	TRBJ2-2	CASSFSRSGELFF	TGTGCCAGCAGCTTCTCTCGTTCTGGGGAGCTGTTTTTT
NA	TRBV23-1	few	TRBJ2-3	CASSVSGLADTQYF	TGCGCCAGCAGTGTTTCGGGGTTGGCAGATACGCAGTATTTT
NA	TRBV7-2	few	TRBJ2-2	CASSLGLNTGELFF	TGTGCCAGCAGCTTAGGGCTGAACACCGGGGAGCTGTTTTTT
TRBD2	TRBV5-1	few	TRBJ2-5	CASSPTSGQETQYF	TGCGCCAGCAGCCCGACTAGCGGACAAGAGACCCAGTACTTC
TRBD2	TRBV4-2	few	TRBJ2-1	CASSQGRTSPYNEQFF	TGTGCCAGCAGCCAAGGGCGGACTAGTCCCTACAATGAGCAGTTCTTC
TRBD2	TRBV5-4	few	TRBJ2-5	CASSPGTSGLGETQYF	TGTGCCAGCAGCCCCGGGACTAGCGGCCTCGGGGAGACCCAGTACTTC
NA	TRBV20-1	NA	TRBJ2-2	CSASGGGELFF	TGCAGTGCTAGCGGGGGCGGGGAGCTGTTTTTT
NA	TRBV7-2	few	TRBJ1-2	CASSLVAGYTF	TGTGCCAGCAGCTTAGTAGCGGGCTACACCTTC